This T cell receptor beta chain is from a study of blood T cell repertoires in COVID-19. About the study: Material from acute and convalescent COVID-19 was sourced from the United States, Italy and Spain. PBMCs, B-cell-depleted T cells, or T cells were the source of the cDNA or gDNA that made up the material.

Original data processing: How many nucleated cells were present was estimated from reference gene primer amplification. Libraries were prepared by immunoSEQ multiplex PCR; TCRdb keeps only in-frame clonotypes and omits some of them. The V and J calls and clone size were taken over from that table, and D and trimming were inferred from the DNA. The sample contains roughly 120,000 clones, approximately 82% of which appear only once. The germline V gene has CDR1 SGHTA and CDR2 FQGNSA. The CDR3 has 11 amino acids. V was cut by 4 bases and J by 2 bases, with 3 bases left in between. Sequencing used peripheral blood. The chain combines TRBV7-2 with TRBJ2-7, with D uncertain. The source is a man between 65 and 85 years old with active or convalescent COVID-19. CDR3 in DNA: TGTGCCAGCAGCTCCACCTACGAGCAGTACTTC. Translation gives CASSSTYEQYF.